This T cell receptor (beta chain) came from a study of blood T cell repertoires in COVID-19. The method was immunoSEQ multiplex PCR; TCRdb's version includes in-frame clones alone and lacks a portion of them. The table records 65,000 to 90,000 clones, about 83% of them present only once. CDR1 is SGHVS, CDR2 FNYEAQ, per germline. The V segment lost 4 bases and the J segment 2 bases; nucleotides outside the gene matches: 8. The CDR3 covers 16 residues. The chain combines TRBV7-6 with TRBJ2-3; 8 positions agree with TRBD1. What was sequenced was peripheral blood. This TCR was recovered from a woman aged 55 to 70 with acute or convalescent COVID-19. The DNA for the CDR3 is TGTGCCAGCAGCTCCCCAGAGACAGGGGTCACAGATACGCAGTATTTT. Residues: CASSSPETGVTDTQYF.